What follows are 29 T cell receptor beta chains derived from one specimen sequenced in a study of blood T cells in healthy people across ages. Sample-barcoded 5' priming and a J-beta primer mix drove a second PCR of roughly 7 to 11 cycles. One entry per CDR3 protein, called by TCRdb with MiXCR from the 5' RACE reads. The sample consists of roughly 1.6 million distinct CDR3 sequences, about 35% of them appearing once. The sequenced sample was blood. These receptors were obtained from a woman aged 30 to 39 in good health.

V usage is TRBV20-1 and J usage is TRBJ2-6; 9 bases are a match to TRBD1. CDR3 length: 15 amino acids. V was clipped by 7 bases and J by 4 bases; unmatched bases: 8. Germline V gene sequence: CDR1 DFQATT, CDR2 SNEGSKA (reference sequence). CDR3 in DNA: TGCAGTGGTACAGGGGGCGCGGGAGGGGCCAACGTCCTGACTTTC. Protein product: CSGTGGAGGANVLTF.

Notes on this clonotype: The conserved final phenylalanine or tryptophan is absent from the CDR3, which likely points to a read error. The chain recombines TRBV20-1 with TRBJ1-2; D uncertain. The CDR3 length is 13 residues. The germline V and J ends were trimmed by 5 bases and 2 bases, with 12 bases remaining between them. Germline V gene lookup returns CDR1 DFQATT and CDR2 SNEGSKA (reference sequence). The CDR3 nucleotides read TGCAGTGCTGCTAATATGTCCAACTATGGCTACACCCTC. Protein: CSAANMSNYGYTL.

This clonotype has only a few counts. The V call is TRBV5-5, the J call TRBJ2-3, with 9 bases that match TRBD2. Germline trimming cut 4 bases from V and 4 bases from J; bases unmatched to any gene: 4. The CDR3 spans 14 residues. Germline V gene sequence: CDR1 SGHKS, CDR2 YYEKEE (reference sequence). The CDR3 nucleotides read TGTGCCAGCAGCGTCCGACTAGCGGCAGATACGCAGTATTTT. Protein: CASSVRLAADTQYF. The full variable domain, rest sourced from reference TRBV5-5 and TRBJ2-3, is DAGVTQSPTHLIKTRGQQVTLRCSPISGHKSVSWYQQVLGQGPQFIFQYYEKEERGRGNFPDRFSARQFPNYSSELNVNALLLGDSALYLCASSVRLAADTQYFGPGTRLTVL.

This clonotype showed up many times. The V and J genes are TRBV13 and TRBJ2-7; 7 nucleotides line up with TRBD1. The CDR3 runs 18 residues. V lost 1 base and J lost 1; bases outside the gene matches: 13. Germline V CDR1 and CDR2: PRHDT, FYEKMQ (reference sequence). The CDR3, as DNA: TGTGCCAGCAGCTTAGTAGGCTCGCGCAGGGGGTTATCCTACGAGCAGTACTTC. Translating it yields CASSLVGSRRGLSYEQYF. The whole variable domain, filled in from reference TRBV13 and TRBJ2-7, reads AAGVIQSPRHLIKEKRETATLKCYPIPRHDTVYWYQQGPGQDPQFLISFYEKMQSDKGSIPDRFSAQQFSDYHSELNMSSLELGDSALYFCASSLVGSRRGLSYEQYFGPGTRLTVT.

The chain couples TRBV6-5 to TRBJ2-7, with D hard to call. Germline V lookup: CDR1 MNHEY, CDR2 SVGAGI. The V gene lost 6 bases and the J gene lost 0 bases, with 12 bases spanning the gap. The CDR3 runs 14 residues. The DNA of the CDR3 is TGTGCCAGCAGAAGTCCCCAGAGCTCCTACGAGCAGTACTTC. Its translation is CASRSPQSSYEQYF.

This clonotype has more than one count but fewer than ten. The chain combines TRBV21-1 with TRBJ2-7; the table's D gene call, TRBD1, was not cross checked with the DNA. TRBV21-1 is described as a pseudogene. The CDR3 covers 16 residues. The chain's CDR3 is CASSRETGKSSYEQYF. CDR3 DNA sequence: TGTGCCAGCAGCAGAGAGACAGGGAAGAGCTCCTACGAGCAGTACTTC.

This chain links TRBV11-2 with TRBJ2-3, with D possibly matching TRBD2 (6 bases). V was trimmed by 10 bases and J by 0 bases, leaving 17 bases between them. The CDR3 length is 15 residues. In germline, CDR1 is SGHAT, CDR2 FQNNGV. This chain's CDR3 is CATQPLAPSTDTQYF. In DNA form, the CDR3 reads TGTGCCACCCAACCCCTAGCGCCCAGCACAGATACGCAGTATTTT.

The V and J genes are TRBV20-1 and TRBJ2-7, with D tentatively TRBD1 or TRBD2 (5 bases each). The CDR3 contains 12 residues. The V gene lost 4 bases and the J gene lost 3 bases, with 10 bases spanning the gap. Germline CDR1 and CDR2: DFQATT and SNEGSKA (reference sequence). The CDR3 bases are TGCAGTGCTACGAGGGACGGCTACGAGCAGTACTTC. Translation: CSATRDGYEQYF.

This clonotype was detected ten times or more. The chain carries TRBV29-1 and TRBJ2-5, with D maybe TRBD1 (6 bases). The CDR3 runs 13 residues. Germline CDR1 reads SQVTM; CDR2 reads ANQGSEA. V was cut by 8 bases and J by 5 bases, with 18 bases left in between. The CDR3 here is CSHWAGEGETQYF. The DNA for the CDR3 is TGCAGCCACTGGGCAGGGGAAGGGGAGACCCAGTACTTC.

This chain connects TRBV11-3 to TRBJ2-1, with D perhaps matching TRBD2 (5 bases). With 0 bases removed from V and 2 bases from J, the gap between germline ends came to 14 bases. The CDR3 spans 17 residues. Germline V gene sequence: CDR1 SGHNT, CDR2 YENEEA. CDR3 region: CASSLDLGGGAYNEQFF. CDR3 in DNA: TGTGCCAGCAGCTTAGATCTCGGAGGAGGAGCCTACAATGAGCAGTTCTTC.

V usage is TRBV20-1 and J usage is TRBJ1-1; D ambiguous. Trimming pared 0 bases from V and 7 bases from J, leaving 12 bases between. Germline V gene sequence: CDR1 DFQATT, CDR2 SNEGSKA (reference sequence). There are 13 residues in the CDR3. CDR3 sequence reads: CSARDRTRGEAFF. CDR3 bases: TGCAGTGCTAGAGATCGGACTCGCGGTGAAGCTTTCTTT.

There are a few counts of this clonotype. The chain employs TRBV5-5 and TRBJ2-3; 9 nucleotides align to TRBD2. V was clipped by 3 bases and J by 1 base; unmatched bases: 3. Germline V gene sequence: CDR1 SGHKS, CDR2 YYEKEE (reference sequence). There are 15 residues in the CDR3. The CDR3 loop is CASSYIAGGTDTQYF. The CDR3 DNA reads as TGTGCCAGCAGCTATATAGCGGGGGGCACAGATACGCAGTATTTT.

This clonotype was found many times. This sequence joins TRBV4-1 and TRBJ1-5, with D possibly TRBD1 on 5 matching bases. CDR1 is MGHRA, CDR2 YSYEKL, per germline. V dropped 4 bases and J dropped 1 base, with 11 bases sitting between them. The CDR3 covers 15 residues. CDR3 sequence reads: CASSPGEGSNQPQHF. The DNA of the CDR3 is TGCGCCAGCAGCCCTGGGGAGGGGAGCAATCAGCCCCAGCATTTT.

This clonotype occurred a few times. The DNA of the CDR3 is TGCGCCAGCAGCGACGGACAGGGGATGAACACTGAAGCTTTCTTT. Protein: CASSDGQGMNTEAFF. The V gene is TRBV4-1, the J gene TRBJ1-1; 9 nucleotides match TRBD1. The germline CDR1 and CDR2 sequences are MGHRA and YSYEKL. There are 15 residues in the CDR3. J was trimmed by 0 bases and V by 5 bases; bases with no gene match: 4.

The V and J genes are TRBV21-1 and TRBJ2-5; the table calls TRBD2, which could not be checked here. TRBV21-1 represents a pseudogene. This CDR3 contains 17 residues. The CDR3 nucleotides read TGTGCCAGCAGCCCCTGGCGGCTAGCGTTGTACCAAGAGACCCAGTACTTC. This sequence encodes CASSPWRLALYQETQYF.

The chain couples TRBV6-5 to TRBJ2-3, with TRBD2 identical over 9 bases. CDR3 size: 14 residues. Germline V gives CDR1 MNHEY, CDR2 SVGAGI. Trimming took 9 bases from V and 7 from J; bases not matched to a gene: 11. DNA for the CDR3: TGTGCCAGTCGGAGTAGCGGGAGTGCAAATACGCAGTATTTT. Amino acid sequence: CASRSSGSANTQYF.

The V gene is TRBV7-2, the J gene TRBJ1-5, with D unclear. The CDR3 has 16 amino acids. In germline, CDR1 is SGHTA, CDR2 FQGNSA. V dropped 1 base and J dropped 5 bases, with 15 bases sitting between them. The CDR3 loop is CASSLDGTPRYQPQHF. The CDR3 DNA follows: TGTGCCAGCAGCTTAGATGGCACACCACGGTATCAGCCCCAGCATTTT.

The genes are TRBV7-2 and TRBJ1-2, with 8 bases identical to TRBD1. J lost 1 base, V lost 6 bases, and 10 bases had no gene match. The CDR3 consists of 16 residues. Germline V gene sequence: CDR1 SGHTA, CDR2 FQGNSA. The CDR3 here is CASSSFLGQVNYGYTF. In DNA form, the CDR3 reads TGTGCCAGCAGTTCTTTTTTGGGACAGGTTAACTATGGCTACACCTTC.

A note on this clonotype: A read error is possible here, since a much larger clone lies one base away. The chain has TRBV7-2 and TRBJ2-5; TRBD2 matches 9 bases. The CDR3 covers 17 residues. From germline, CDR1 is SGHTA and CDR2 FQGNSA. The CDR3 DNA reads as TGTGCCAGCAGCTTGGCCCCCGGGACTAGCTTACAAGACACCCAGTACTTC. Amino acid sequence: CASSLAPGTSLQDTQYF.

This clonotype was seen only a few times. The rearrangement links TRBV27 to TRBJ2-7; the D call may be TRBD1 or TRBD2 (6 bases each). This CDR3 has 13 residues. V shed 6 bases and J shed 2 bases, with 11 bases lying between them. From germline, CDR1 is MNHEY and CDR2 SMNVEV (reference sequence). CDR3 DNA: TGTGCCAGCAGCTCAGGGGAGGCCTACGAGCAGTACTTC. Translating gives CASSSGEAYEQYF.

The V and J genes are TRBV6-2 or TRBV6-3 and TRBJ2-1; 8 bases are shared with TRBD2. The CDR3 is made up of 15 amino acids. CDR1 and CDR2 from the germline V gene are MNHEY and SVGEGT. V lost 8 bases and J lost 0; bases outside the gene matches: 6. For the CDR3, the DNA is TGTGCCAGCCCCCCGCGGGAGGACTCCTACAATGAGCAGTTCTTC. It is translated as CASPPREDSYNEQFF.

The CDR3 loop reads CASSLSEGIDNEQYF. DNA of the CDR3: TGTGCCAGCAGTTTATCAGAAGGGATCGACAATGAGCAGTACTTC. This sequence joins TRBV27 and TRBJ2-5; D call uncertain. CDR3 length equals 15 residues. Germline values: CDR1 MNHEY, CDR2 SMNVEV (reference sequence). Trimming took off 0 bases at V and 11 bases at J, with 19 bases between the two ends.

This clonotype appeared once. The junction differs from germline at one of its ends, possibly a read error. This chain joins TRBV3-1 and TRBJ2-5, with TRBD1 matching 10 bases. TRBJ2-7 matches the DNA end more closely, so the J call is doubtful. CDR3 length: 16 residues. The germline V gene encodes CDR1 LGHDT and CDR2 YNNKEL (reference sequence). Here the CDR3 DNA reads TGTACCAGCAGCCAACCGTTCGGGACAGGGGTTGGCGAGCAGTACTTC. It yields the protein CTSSQPFGTGVGEQYF.

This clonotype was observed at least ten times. The chain's CDR3 is CASAGYNEQFF. The CDR3 nucleotides read TGTGCCAGCGCCGGATACAATGAGCAGTTCTTC. The chain joins TRBV28 to TRBJ2-1; D gene uncertain. CDR1 is MDHEN, CDR2 SYDVKM, per germline. CDR3 length equals 11 residues. V dropped 8 bases and J dropped 4 bases, with 6 bases sitting between them.

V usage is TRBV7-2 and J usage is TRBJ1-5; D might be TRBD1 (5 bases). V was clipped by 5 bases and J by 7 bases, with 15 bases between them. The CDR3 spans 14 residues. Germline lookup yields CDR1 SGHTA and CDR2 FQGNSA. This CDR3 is CASSRGGVWQPQHF. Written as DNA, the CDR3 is TGTGCCAGCAGCCGGGGCGGGGTGTGGCAGCCCCAGCATTTT.

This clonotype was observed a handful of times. CDR3 in DNA: TGCAGTTTTACTAATAGCGGGGGATTCTACGAGCAGTACTTC. It codes for CSFTNSGGFYEQYF. The genes are TRBV20-1 and TRBJ2-7; 9 bases align to TRBD2. Germline V lookup: CDR1 DFQATT, CDR2 SNEGSKA (reference sequence). The ends lost 8 bases at V and 3 bases at J; junction bases unmatched: 11. The CDR3 length is 14 residues.

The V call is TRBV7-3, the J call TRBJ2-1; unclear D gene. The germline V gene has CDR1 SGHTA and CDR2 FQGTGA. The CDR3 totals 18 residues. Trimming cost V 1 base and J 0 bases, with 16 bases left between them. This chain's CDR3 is CASSLNGGTDPSYNEQFF. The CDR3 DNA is TGTGCCAGCAGCTTAAACGGCGGAACCGACCCCTCCTACAATGAGCAGTTCTTC.

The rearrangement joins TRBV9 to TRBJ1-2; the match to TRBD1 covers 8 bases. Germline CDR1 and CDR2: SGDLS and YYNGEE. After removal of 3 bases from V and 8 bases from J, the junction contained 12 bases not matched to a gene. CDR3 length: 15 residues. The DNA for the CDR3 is TGTGCCAGCAGCGCAACGGACAGGGCGATGAGGGGCTACACCTTC. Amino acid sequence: CASSATDRAMRGYTF.

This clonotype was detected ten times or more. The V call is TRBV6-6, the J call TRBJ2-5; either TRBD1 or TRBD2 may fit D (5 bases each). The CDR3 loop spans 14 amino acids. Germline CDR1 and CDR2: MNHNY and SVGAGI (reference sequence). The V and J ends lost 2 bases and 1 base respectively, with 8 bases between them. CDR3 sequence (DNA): TGTGCCAGCAGTTACGGGGGTCCCCAAGAGACCCAGTACTTC. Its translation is CASSYGGPQETQYF.